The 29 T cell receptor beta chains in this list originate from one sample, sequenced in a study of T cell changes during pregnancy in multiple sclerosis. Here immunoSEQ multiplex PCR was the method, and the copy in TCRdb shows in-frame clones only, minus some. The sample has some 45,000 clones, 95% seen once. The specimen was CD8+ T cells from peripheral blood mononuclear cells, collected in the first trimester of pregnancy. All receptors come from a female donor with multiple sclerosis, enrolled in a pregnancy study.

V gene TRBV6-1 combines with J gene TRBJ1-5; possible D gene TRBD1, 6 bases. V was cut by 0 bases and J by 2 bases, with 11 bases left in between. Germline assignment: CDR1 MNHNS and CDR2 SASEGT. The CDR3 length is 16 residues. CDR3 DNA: TGTGCCAGCAGTGAAGCCGAGGGGGGGGGCAATCAGCCCCAGCATTTT. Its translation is CASSEAEGGGNQPQHF.

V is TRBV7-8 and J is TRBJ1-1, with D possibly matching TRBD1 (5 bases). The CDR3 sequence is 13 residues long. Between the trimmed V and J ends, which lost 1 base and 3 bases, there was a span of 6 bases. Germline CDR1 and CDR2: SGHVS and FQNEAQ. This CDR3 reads CASSLDRYTEAFF. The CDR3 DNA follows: TGTGCCAGCAGCTTAGACAGGTACACTGAAGCTTTCTTT. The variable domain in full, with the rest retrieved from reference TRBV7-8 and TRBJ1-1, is GAGVSQSPRYKVAKRGQDVALRCDPISGHVSLFWYQQALGQGPEFLTYFQNEAQLDKSGLPSDRFFAERPEGSVSTLKIQRTQQEDSAVYLCASSLDRYTEAFFGQGTRLTVV.

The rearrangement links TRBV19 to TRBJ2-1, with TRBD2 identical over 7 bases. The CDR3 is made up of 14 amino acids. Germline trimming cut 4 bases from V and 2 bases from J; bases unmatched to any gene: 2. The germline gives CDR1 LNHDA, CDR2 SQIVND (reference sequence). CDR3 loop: CASSTSGPYNEQFF. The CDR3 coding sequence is TGTGCCAGTAGTACTAGCGGCCCCTACAATGAGCAGTTCTTC.

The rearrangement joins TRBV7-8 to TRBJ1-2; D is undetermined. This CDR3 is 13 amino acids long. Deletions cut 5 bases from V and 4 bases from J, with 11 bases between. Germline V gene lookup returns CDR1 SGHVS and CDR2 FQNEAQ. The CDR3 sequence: CASSPLESYGYTF. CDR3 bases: TGTGCCAGCAGCCCTTTGGAGTCCTATGGCTACACCTTC.

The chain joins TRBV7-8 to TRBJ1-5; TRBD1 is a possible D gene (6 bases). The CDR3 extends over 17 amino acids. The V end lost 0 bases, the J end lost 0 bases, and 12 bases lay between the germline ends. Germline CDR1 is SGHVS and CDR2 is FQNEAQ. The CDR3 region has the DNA TGTGCCAGCAGCTTAGCCATTAACAGGGCTAGCAATCAGCCCCAGCATTTT. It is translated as CASSLAINRASNQPQHF.

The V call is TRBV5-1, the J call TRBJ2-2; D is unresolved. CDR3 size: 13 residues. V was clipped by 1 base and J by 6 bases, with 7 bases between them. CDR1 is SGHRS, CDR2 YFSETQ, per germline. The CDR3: CASSLYPSGELFF. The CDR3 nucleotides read TGCGCCAGCAGCTTGTATCCCTCCGGGGAGCTGTTTTTT.

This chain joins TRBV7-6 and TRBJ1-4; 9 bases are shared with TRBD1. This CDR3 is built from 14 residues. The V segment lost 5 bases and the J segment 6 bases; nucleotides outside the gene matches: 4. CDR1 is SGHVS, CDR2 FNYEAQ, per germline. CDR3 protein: CASSPGQGHEKLFF. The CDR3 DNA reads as TGTGCCAGCAGCCCGGGACAGGGCCATGAAAAACTGTTTTTT.

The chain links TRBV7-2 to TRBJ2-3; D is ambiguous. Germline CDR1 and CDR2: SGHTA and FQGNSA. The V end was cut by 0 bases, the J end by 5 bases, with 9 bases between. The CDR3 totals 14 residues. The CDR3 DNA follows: TGTGCCAGCAGCTTAGCAATTATCGGAGATACGCAGTATTTT. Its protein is CASSLAIIGDTQYF.

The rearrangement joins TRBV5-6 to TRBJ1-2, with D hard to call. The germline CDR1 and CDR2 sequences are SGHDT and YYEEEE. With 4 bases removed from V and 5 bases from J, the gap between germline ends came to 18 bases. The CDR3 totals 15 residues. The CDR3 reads CASSPGGLFVYGYTF. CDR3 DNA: TGTGCCAGCAGCCCGGGAGGCCTATTTGTTTATGGCTACACCTTC. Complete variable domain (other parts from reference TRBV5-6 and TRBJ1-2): DAGVTQSPTHLIKTRGQQVTLRCSPKSGHDTVSWYQQALGQGPQFIFQYYEEEERQRGNFPDRFSGHQFPNYSSELNVNALLLGDSALYLCASSPGGLFVYGYTFGSGTRLTVV.

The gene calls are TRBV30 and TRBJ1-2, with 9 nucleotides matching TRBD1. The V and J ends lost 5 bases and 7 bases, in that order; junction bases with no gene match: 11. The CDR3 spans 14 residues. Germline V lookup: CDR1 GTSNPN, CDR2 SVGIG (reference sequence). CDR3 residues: CAWDITGGGSGYTF. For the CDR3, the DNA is TGTGCCTGGGACATTACAGGGGGCGGGAGTGGCTACACCTTC.

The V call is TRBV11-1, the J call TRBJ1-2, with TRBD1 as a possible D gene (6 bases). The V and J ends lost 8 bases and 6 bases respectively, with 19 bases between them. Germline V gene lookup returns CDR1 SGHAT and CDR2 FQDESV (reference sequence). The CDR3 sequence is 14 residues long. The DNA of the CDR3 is TGTGCCAGCTCTGAAGCAGGGGATAAAGATGGCTACACCTTC. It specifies CASSEAGDKDGYTF.

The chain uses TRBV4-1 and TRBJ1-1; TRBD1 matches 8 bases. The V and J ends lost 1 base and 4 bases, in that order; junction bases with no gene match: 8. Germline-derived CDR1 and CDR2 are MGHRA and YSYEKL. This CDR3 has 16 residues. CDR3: CASSQAGFTGGTEAFF. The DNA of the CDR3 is TGCGCCAGCAGCCAAGCAGGGTTTACAGGGGGCACTGAAGCTTTCTTT.

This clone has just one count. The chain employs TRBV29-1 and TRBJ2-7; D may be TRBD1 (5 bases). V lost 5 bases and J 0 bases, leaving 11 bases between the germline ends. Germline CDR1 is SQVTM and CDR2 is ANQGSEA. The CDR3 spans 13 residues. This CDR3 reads CSVKGLNSYEQYF. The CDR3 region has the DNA TGCAGCGTTAAGGGGCTTAACTCCTACGAGCAGTACTTC.

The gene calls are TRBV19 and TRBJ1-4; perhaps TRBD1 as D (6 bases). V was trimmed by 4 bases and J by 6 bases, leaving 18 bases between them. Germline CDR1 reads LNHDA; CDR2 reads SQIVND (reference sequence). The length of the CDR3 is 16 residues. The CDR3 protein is CASSTWDTGLDEKLFF. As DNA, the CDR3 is TGTGCCAGTAGTACTTGGGATACAGGGTTGGATGAAAAACTGTTTTTT.

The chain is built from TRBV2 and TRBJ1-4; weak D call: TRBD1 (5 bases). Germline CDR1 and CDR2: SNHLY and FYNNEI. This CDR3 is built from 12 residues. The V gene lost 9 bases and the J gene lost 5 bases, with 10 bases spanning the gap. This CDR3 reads CASGTYNEKLFF. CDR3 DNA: TGTGCCAGTGGGACTTACAATGAAAAACTGTTTTTT.

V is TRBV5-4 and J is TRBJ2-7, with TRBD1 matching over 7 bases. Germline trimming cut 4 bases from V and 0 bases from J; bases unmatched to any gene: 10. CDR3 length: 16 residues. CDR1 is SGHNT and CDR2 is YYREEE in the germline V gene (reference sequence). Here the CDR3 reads CASSKDRDSSSYEQYF. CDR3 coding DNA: TGTGCCAGCAGCAAAGACCGGGACAGTAGCTCCTACGAGCAGTACTTC.

The CDR3 DNA reads as TGTGCCAGCACCAACCGACTAGCGGGAGACCCAGATACGCAGTATTTT. It specifies CASTNRLAGDPDTQYF. The J gene is TRBJ2-3, the V gene TRBV21-1; the D segment call TRBD2 is taken from the table without a DNA check. TRBV21-1 counts as a pseudogene. This CDR3 comprises 16 residues.

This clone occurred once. The CDR3 reads CASSAGTGPYEQYF. CDR3 coding DNA: TGTGCCAGCAGCGCCGGGACAGGGCCCTACGAGCAGTACTTC. The V call is TRBV9, the J call TRBJ2-7, with 9 bases aligning to TRBD1. The trim removed 3 bases at V and 2 bases at J, leaving 3 bases unmatched. This CDR3 contains 14 residues. CDR1 is SGDLS and CDR2 is YYNGEE in the germline V gene.

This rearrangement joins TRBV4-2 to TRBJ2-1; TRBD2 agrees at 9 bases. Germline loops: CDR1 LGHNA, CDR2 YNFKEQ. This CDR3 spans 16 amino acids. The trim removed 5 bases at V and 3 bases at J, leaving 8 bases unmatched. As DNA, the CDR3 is TGTGCCAGCAGCGCGTCGGTAGCGGGAGACTACAATGAGCAGTTCTTC. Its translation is CASSASVAGDYNEQFF.

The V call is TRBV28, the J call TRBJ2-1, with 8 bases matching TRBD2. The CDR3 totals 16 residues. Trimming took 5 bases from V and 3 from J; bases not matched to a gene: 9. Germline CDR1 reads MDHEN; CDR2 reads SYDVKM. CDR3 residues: CASSKLRAGDYNEQFF. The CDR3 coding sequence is TGTGCCAGCAGTAAACTGCGAGCGGGGGACTACAATGAGCAGTTCTTC.

CDR3 amino acids: CASSSITRANTGELFF. In DNA, the CDR3 is TGTGCCAGCAGCTCGATTACACGGGCGAACACCGGGGAGCTGTTTTTT. The V call is TRBV7-9, the J call TRBJ2-2; no definite D call. The CDR3 runs 16 residues. Germline-derived CDR1 and CDR2 are SEHNR and FQNEAQ (reference sequence). Deletions cut 4 bases from V and 0 bases from J, with 12 bases between. Together with reference TRBV7-9 and TRBJ2-2, the CDR3 gives the full variable domain: DTGVSQNPRHKITKRGQNVTFRCDPISEHNRLYWYRQTLGQGPEFLTYFQNEAQLEKSRLLSDRFSAERPKGSFSTLEIQRTEQGDSAMYLCASSSITRANTGELFFGEGSRLTVL.

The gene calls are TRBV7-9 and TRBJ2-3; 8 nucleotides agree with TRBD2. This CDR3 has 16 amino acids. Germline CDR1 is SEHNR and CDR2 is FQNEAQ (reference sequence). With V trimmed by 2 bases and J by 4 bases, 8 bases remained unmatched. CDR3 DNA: TGTGCCAGCAGCTTATTCGGGACTAGGAACCCAGATACGCAGTATTTT. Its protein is CASSLFGTRNPDTQYF.

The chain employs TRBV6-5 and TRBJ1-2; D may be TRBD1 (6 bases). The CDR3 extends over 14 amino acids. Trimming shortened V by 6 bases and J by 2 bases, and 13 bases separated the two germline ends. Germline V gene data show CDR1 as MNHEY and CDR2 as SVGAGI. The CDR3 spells CASSSERGNYGYTF. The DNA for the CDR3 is TGTGCCAGCAGCTCGGAGAGGGGGAACTATGGCTACACCTTC.

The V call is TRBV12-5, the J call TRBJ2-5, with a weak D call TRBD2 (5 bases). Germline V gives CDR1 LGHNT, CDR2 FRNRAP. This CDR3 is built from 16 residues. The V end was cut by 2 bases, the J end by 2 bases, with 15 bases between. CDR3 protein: CASGLTTGNPQETQYF. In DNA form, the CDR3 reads TGTGCTAGTGGTTTGACCACGGGAAACCCGCAAGAGACCCAGTACTTC. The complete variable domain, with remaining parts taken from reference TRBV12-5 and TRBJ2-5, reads DARVTQTPRHKVTEMGQEVTMRCQPILGHNTVFWYRQTMMQGLELLAYFRNRAPLDDSGMPKDRFSAEMPDATLATLKIQPSEPRDSAVYFCASGLTTGNPQETQYFGPGTRLLVL.

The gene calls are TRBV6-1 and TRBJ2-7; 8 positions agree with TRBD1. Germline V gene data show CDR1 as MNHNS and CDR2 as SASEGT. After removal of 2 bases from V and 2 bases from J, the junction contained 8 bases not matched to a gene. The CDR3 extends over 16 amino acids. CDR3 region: CASSEKRNRGAYEQYF. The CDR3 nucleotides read TGTGCCAGCAGTGAAAAGAGGAACAGGGGGGCCTACGAGCAGTACTTC.

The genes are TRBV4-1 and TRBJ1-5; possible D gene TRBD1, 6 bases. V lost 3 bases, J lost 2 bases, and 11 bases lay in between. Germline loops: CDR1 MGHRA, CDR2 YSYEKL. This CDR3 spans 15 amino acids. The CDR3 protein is CASSHRDNGNQPQHF. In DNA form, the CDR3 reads TGCGCCAGCAGCCACCGGGACAACGGCAATCAGCCCCAGCATTTT.

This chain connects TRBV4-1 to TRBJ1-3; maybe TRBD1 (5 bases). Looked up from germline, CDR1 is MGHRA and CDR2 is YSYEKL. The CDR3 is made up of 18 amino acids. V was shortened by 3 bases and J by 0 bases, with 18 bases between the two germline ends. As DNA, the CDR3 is TGCGCCAGCAGCCACATATGGCGGGACTCCGACTCTGGAAACACCATATATTTT. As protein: CASSHIWRDSDSGNTIYF.

CDR3: CSVEDLKRGQGDTQYF. The CDR3 region has the DNA TGCAGCGTTGAAGATCTAAAGAGGGGACAGGGAGATACGCAGTATTTT. The chain links TRBV29-1 to TRBJ2-3; 9 bases map to TRBD1. Germline trimming cut 0 bases from V and 5 bases from J; bases unmatched to any gene: 9. This CDR3 region has 16 residues. Germline values: CDR1 SQVTM, CDR2 ANQGSEA.

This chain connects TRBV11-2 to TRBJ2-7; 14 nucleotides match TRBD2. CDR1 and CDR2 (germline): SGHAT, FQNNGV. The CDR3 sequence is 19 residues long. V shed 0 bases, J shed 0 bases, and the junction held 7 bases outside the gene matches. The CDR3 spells CASSLDFGLAGGSSYEQYF. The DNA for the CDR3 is TGTGCCAGCAGCTTAGATTTTGGACTAGCGGGAGGATCCTCCTACGAGCAGTACTTC.